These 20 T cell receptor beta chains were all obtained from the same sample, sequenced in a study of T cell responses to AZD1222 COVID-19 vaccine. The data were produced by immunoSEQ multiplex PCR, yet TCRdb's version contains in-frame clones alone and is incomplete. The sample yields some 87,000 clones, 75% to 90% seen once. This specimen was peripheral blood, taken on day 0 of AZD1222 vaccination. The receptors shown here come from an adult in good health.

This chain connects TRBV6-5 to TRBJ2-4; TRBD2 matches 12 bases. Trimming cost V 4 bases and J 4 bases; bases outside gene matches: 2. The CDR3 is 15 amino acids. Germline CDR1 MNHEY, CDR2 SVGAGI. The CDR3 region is CASSLTSGGKNIQYF. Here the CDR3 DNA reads TGTGCCAGCAGTTTGACTAGCGGGGGAAAAAACATTCAGTACTTC.

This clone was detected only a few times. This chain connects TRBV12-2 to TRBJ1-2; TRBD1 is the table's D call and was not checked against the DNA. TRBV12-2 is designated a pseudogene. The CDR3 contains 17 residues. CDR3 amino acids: CASRLLYDRGLSYGYTF. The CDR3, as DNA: TGTGCAAGTCGCTTACTTTATGACAGGGGGCTTAGCTATGGCTACACCTTC.

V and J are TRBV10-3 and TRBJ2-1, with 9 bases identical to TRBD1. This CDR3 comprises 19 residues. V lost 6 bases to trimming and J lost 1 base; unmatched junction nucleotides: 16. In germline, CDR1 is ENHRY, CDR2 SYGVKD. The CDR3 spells CAISTGTGPSRGSYNEQFF. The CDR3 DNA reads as TGTGCCATCAGCACCGGGACAGGGCCATCCCGGGGGTCCTACAATGAGCAGTTCTTC.

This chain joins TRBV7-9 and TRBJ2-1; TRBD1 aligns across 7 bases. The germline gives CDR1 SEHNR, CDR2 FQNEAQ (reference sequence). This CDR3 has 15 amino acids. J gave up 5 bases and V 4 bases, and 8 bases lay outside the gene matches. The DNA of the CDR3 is TGTGCCAGCAGCTCGGGACAGAGCCCCCACAATGAGCAGTTCTTC. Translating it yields CASSSGQSPHNEQFF.

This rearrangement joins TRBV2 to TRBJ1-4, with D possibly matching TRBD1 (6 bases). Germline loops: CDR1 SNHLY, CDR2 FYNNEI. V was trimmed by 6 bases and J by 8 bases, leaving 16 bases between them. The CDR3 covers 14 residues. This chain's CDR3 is CASSAERGREKLFF. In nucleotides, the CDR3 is TGTGCCAGCAGCGCTGAAAGGGGGAGGGAAAAACTGTTTTTT.

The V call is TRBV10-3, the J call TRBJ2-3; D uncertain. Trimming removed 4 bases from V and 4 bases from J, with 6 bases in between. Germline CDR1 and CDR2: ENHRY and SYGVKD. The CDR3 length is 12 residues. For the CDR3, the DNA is TGTGCCATCAGTGGCGGTTCAGATACGCAGTATTTT. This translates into CAISGGSDTQYF.

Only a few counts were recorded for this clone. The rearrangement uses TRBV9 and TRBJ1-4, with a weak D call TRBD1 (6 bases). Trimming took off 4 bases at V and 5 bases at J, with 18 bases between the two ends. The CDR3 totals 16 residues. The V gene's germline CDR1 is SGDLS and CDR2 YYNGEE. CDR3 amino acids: CASSPLRGGLNEKLFF. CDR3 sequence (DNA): TGTGCCAGCAGCCCCCTAAGAGGGGGGCTGAATGAAAAACTGTTTTTT.

This CDR3 reads CASSLLWEGRSEQFF. CDR3 in DNA: TGTGCCAGCAGCTTGCTCTGGGAGGGTAGGAGTGAGCAGTTCTTC. The genes are TRBV5-4 and TRBJ2-1, with 7 bases matching TRBD2. The CDR3 is made up of 15 amino acids. The germline V gene has CDR1 SGHNT and CDR2 YYREEE (reference sequence). The trim removed 1 base at V and 9 bases at J, leaving 10 bases unmatched.

The DNA of the CDR3 is TGCGCCAGCAGCCTGGCACGGGACCCGGACACTGAAGCTTTCTTT. This encodes CASSLARDPDTEAFF. This chain connects TRBV5-1 to TRBJ1-1; possibly TRBD1 for D (5 bases). The germline V gene encodes CDR1 SGHRS and CDR2 YFSETQ. Trimming stripped 4 bases from V and 3 bases from J, with 16 bases between. The CDR3 covers 15 residues. The complete variable domain, with remaining parts taken from reference TRBV5-1 and TRBJ1-1, reads KAGVTQTPRYLIKTRGQQVTLSCSPISGHRSVSWYQQTPGQGLQFLFEYFSETQRNKGNFPGRFSGRQFSNSRSEMNVSTLELGDSALYLCASSLARDPDTEAFFGQGTRLTVV.

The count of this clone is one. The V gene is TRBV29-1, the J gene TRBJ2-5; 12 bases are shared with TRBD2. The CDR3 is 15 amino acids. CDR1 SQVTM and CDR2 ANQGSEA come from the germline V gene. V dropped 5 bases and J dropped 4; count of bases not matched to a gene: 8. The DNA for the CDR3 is TGCAGCGTTTTTGGACTAGCGGGATCTGTAGAGACCCAGTACTTC. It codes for CSVFGLAGSVETQYF.

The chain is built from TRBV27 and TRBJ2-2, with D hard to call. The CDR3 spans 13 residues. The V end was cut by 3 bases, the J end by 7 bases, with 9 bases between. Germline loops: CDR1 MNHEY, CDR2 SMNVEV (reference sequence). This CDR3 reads CASSFPQNGELFF. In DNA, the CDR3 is TGTGCCAGCAGTTTTCCCCAGAACGGGGAGCTGTTTTTT.

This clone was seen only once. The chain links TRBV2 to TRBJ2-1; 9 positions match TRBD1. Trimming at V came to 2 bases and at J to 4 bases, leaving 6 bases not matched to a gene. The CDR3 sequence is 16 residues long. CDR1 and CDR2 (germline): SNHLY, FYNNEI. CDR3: CASSELEGQGYNEQFF. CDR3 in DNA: TGTGCCAGCAGTGAACTTGAGGGACAGGGATACAATGAGCAGTTCTTC.

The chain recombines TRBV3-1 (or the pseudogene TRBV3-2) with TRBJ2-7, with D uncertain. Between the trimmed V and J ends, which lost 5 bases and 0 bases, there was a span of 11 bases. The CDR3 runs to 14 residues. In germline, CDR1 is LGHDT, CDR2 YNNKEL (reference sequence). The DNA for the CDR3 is TGTGCCAGCAGCTCCATCCCCAGCTCCTACGAGCAGTACTTC. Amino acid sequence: CASSSIPSSYEQYF.

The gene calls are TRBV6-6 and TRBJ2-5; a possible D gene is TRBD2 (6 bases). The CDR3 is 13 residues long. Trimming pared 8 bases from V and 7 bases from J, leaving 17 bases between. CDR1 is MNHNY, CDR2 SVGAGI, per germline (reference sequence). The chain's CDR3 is CASQTVAAGTQYF. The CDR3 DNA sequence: TGTGCCAGCCAAACAGTGGCAGCGGGGACCCAGTACTTC.

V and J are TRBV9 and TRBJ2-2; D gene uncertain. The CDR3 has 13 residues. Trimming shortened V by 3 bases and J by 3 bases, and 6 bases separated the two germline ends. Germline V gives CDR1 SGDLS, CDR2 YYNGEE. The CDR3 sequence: CASSEIYTGELFF. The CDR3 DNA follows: TGTGCCAGCAGCGAGATATACACCGGGGAGCTGTTTTTT. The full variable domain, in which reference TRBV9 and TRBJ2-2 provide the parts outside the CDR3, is DSGVTQTPKHLITATGQRVTLRCSPRSGDLSVYWYQQSLDQGLQFLIQYYNGEERAKGNILERFSAQQFPDLHSELNLSSLELGDSALYFCASSEIYTGELFFGEGSRLTVL.

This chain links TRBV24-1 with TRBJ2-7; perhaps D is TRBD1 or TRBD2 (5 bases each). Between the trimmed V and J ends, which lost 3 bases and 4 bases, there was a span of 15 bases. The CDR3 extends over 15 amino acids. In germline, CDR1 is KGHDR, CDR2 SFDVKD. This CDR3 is CATSDGTAGRYEQYF. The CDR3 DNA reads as TGTGCCACCAGTGATGGGACGGCCGGAAGGTACGAGCAGTACTTC.

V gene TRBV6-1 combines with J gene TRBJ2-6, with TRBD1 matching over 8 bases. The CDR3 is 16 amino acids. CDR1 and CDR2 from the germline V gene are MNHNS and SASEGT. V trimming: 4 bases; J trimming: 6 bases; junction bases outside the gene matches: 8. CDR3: CASSGYRGWEANVLTF. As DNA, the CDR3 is TGTGCCAGCAGTGGCTACAGGGGGTGGGAGGCCAACGTCCTGACTTTC.

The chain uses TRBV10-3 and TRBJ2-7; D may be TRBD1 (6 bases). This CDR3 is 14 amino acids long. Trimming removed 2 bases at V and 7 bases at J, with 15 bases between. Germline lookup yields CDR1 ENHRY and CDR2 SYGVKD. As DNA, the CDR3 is TGTGCCATCAGTGAGAACGTGGGAAGGGGGGAGCAGTACTTC. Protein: CAISENVGRGEQYF.

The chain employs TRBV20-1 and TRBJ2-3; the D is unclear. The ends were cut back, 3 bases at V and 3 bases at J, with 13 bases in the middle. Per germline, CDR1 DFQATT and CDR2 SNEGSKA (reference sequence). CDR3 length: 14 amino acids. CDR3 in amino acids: CSASPEWETDTQYF. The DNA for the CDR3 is TGCAGTGCTAGTCCTGAGTGGGAAACAGATACGCAGTATTTT.

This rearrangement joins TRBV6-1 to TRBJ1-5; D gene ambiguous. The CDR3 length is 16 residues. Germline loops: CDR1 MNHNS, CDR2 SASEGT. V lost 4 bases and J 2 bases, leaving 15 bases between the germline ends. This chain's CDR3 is CASSGRGVAGNQPQHF. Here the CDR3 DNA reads TGTGCCAGCAGTGGGCGAGGAGTCGCCGGCAATCAGCCCCAGCATTTT.